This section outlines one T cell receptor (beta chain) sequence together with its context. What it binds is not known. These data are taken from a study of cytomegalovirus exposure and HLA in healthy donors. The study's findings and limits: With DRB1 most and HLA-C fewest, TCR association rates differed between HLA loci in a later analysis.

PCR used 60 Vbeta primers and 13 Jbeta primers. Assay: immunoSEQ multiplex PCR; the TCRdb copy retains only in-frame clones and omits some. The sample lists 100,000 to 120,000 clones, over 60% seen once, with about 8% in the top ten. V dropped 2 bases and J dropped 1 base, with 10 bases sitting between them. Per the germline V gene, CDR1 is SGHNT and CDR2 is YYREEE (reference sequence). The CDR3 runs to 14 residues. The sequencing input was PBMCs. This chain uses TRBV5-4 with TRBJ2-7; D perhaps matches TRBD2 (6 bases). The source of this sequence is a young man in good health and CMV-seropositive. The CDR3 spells CASSFPGGSYEQYF. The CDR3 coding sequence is TGTGCCAGCAGCTTTCCCGGGGGATCCTACGAGCAGTACTTC.